The rows below give T cell receptor beta chains drawn from one sample of a study of T cell responses to AZD1222 COVID-19 vaccine. Sequenced by immunoSEQ multiplex PCR; TCRdb stores in-frame clones only, minus some. The sample gives approximately 180,000 clones, 88% of which show up once; 25% to 30% is in the top ten. The sample here was peripheral blood, taken 28 days after the second AZD1222 dose. All receptors derive from an adult who received the AZD1222 COVID-19 vaccine. The conserved cysteine and the conserved F or W are not part of the CDR3 here. Fields, in order: V gene, J gene, clone size, CDR3 protein. A clone size is listed for some rows: how often the clone was seen (once, few, many), or a class if it is expanded.

>TRBV28|TRBJ2-7|.
ASNYFSYEQY
>TRBV9|TRBJ2-5|.
ASSYSGSGQETQY
>TRBV6-2/TRBV6-3|TRBJ1-5|.
ASSYVDRVPWQPQH
>TRBV5-8|TRBJ2-7|.
ASSPWTGGYEQY
>TRBV6-5|TRBJ2-2|.
ASSLRRAGELF
>TRBV28|TRBJ2-1|.
ASSLGPRLKF
>TRBV28|TRBJ2-3|.
ASSSGDVEGLNTQY
>TRBV28|TRBJ2-7|few
ASSFAGFLSSYEQY
>TRBV20-1|TRBJ2-7|few
SAFLPYEQY
>TRBV6-2/TRBV6-3|TRBJ2-7|.
ASSYGDRGREQY
>TRBV28|TRBJ2-3|once
ASSSLLSGARDTQY
>TRBV27|TRBJ1-1|.
ASSPLLWGLFPEAF
>TRBV6-6|TRBJ1-1|.
ASKDSPGVMNTEAF